The 28 T cell receptor beta chains presented below share a single source sample, sequenced in a study of prognosis after radiotherapy for stage I lung cancer (dated by TCRdb to the early 2020s). Data came from an Illumina HiSeq 3000. Two rounds of multiplex PCR on genomic DNA were used to amplify the TCR beta CDR3 region. In the first PCR round, primers specific to each TRBV and TRBJ gene were used, and the primer sequences were filed in Chinese patent CN105087789A. TCRdb reprocessed the public reads (quality trimming at Q25 with fastp, clone calling with MiXCR) and kept in-frame beta chains. For every CDR3 protein sequence, its rows merge into one entry that carries the most common genes and DNA. The sample table holds about 12,000 distinct CDR3 sequences, of which about 35% were seen once. The top ten constitute about 50% of the sample. Sequencing used PBMCs, obtained before or after stereotactic body radiation therapy (not recorded which). The receptors derive from a donor of 50 years or more with non-small cell lung cancer.

The J gene is TRBJ2-2, the V gene TRBV20-1; no firm D call. In germline, CDR1 is DFQATT, CDR2 SNEGSKA (reference sequence). Trimming removed 3 bases at V and 0 bases at J, with 8 bases between. The CDR3 extends over 14 amino acids. CDR3 residues: CSARYRSNTGELFF. CDR3 sequence (DNA): TGCAGTGCTAGGTACCGGTCGAACACCGGGGAGCTGTTTTTT.

This clonotype was counted a few times. The J gene is TRBJ2-7, the V gene TRBV7-3, with D perhaps TRBD2 (6 bases). Germline values: CDR1 SGHTA, CDR2 FQGTGA. The ends were cut back, 5 bases at V and 7 bases at J, with 21 bases in the middle. The CDR3 consists of 15 residues. The CDR3 spells CASSPAGTGPSEQYF. The CDR3 DNA reads TGTGCCAGCAGCCCCGCGGGGACGGGTCCTAGTGAGCAGTACTTC.

This chain joins TRBV10-3 and TRBJ2-7; D possibly corresponds to TRBD1 (5 bases). This CDR3 spans 13 amino acids. Trimming removed 4 bases from V and 5 bases from J, with 12 bases in between. Germline V gene sequence: CDR1 ENHRY, CDR2 SYGVKD. The CDR3 coding sequence is TGTGCCATCAGTGGGCAGGGTTTGAACGAGCAGTACTTC. This gives the protein CAISGQGLNEQYF.

Ten or more counts support this clonotype. The chain has TRBV2 and TRBJ2-1; D is possibly TRBD2 (6 bases). This CDR3 contains 15 residues. Per germline, CDR1 SNHLY and CDR2 FYNNEI. The V gene lost 7 bases and the J gene lost 4 bases, with 17 bases spanning the gap. The CDR3 loop is CASTTLGRGYNEQFF. CDR3 sequence (DNA): TGTGCCAGCACCACCTTGGGGCGGGGTTACAATGAGCAGTTCTTC.

This clonotype was counted many times. The J gene is TRBJ2-2, the V gene TRBV2; 7 bases map to TRBD2. Germline V CDR1 and CDR2: SNHLY, FYNNEI. This CDR3 is built from 14 residues. The ends lost 6 bases at V and 4 bases at J; junction bases unmatched: 5. The DNA for the CDR3 is TGTGCCAGCAGGATGGCTAGCGGCACCGGGGAGCTGTTTTTT. Amino acid sequence: CASRMASGTGELFF.

This clonotype was observed at least ten times. This rearrangement joins TRBV7-9 to TRBJ2-7; possible D gene TRBD2, 6 bases. Deletions cut 4 bases from V and 2 bases from J, with 18 bases between. The length of the CDR3 is 16 residues. Germline V gene lookup returns CDR1 SEHNR and CDR2 FQNEAQ (reference sequence). This CDR3 reads CASSSGRGPYAYEQYF. CDR3 coding DNA: TGTGCCAGCAGCTCCGGGCGGGGTCCTTACGCCTACGAGCAGTACTTC.

Concerning this clonotype itself: A much bigger clone sits one base away, suggesting this may be a read error. This chain's CDR3 is CASRRNSAQGLLEKLFF. CDR3 DNA: TGTGCCAGCAGGCGAAACTCGGCGCAGGGACTTCTTGAAAAACTGTTTTTT. The chain uses TRBV11-3 and TRBJ1-4; D is perhaps TRBD1 (5 bases). This CDR3 is 17 amino acids long. Germline loops: CDR1 SGHNT, CDR2 YENEEA. Trimming removed 6 bases at V and 7 bases at J, with 24 bases between.

There are many counts of this clonotype. The V gene is TRBV11-2, the J gene TRBJ1-1; the match to TRBD1 covers 7 bases. V lost 1 base to trimming and J lost 9 bases; unmatched junction nucleotides: 8. The CDR3 runs 14 residues. The germline gives CDR1 SGHAT, CDR2 FQNNGV. In DNA form, the CDR3 reads TGTGCCAGCAGCTTAGTCGACAGGGTTTCCAAAGCTTTCTTT. This gives the protein CASSLVDRVSKAFF.

A note on this clonotype: A far larger clone is only one base removed, so a read error is likely. The chain recombines TRBV6-5 with TRBJ2-1, with 11 bases matching TRBD2. The J segment lost 7 bases and the V segment lost 6 bases, leaving 11 bases of the junction unmatched. CDR3 length: 16 residues. Per the germline V gene, CDR1 is MNHEY and CDR2 is SVGAGI. The CDR3 loop is CASRKIAGGPRNEQFF. The CDR3 region has the DNA TGTGCCAGCAGGAAAATAGCGGGAGGGCCCAGGAATGAGCAGTTCTTC.

This clonotype was seen at least ten times. This rearrangement joins TRBV7-9 to TRBJ2-5, with no clear D. The CDR3 has 12 residues. Trimming stripped 5 bases from V and 5 bases from J, with 9 bases between. CDR1 SEHNR and CDR2 FQNEAQ come from the germline V gene (reference sequence). The CDR3 DNA is TGTGCCAGCAGCCTCACCCGGGAGACCCAGTACTTC. This encodes CASSLTRETQYF.

The chain carries TRBV3-1 and TRBJ2-3, with D uncertain. The CDR3 is 15 amino acids. With 1 base removed from V and 5 bases from J, the gap between germline ends came to 13 bases. CDR1 and CDR2 from the germline V gene are LGHDT and YNNKEL (reference sequence). DNA of the CDR3: TGTGCCAGCAGCCAAGGGACCTTATACATAGATACGCAGTATTTT. Translating gives CASSQGTLYIDTQYF.

This clonotype was counted ten times or more. V is TRBV7-9 and J is TRBJ2-3, with D perhaps matching TRBD2 (6 bases). The germline V and J ends were trimmed by 5 bases and 0 bases, with 12 bases remaining between them. The CDR3 extends over 15 amino acids. CDR1 and CDR2 from the germline V gene are SEHNR and FQNEAQ (reference sequence). The DNA of the CDR3 is TGTGCCAGCAGCCAGTGGGGGGACAGCACAGATACGCAGTATTTT. Translating it yields CASSQWGDSTDTQYF.

Concerning this clonotype itself: This sequence is one base from a far larger clone and is likely a read error. The gene calls are TRBV6-4 and TRBJ1-3; a possible D gene is TRBD1 (5 bases). Germline V gives CDR1 MRHNA, CDR2 SNTAGT. The CDR3 is 12 residues long. CDR3 in DNA: TGTGCCAGCAGTGAAAGGGGAAACAACATATATTTT. The encoded protein is CASSERGNNIYF.

This clonotype was counted at least ten times. V is TRBV20-1 and J is TRBJ2-2; tentatively, D is TRBD1 (5 bases). CDR3 length: 13 residues. Germline V gene lookup returns CDR1 DFQATT and CDR2 SNEGSKA (reference sequence). V lost 2 bases and J lost 6, with 10 bases in between. This CDR3 is CSARWQGAGELFF. The CDR3 DNA reads TGCAGTGCTAGATGGCAGGGTGCCGGGGAGCTGTTTTTT.

This chain links TRBV2 with TRBJ1-1; a possible D gene is TRBD1 (5 bases). The CDR3 sequence is 20 residues long. CDR1 is SNHLY and CDR2 is FYNNEI in the germline V gene. V shed 2 bases and J shed 0 bases, with 25 bases lying between them. CDR3 sequence (DNA): TGTGCCAGCAGTGAATTTCCCCGCGACGGAGCGAGGGGCTTGAACACTGAAGCTTTCTTT. Its translation is CASSEFPRDGARGLNTEAFF.

J is TRBJ1-2 and V is TRBV10-3; TRBD1 matches 8 bases. After removal of 2 bases from V and 8 bases from J, the junction contained 10 bases not matched to a gene. CDR3 length: 15 amino acids. Per the germline V gene, CDR1 is ENHRY and CDR2 is SYGVKD. CDR3 DNA: TGTGCCATCAGTGAGCGGACAGGGCTGGGTAGAGGCTACACCTTC. Translation gives CAISERTGLGRGYTF.

This CDR3 is CASSQDGTANSPLHF. The CDR3 nucleotides are TGTGCCAGCAGCCAAGATGGGACAGCGAATTCACCCCTCCACTTT. This chain joins TRBV3-1 and TRBJ1-6, with 7 bases aligning to TRBD1. The germline V gene encodes CDR1 LGHDT and CDR2 YNNKEL (reference sequence). V lost 0 bases and J lost 7; bases outside the gene matches: 3. The CDR3 sequence is 15 residues long.

In regard to this clonotype: A far larger clone is just one base off, so this is likely a read error. The chain combines TRBV7-3 with TRBJ2-1, with D possibly matching TRBD2 (6 bases). The CDR3 loop spans 15 amino acids. Germline V gene lookup returns CDR1 SGHTA and CDR2 FQGTGA. The CDR3 protein is CASSLLEGTPYEQFF. CDR3 DNA sequence: TGTGCTAGCAGCTTGCTGGAGGGAACCCCCTATGAGCAGTTCTTC.

This clonotype has at least ten counts. J is TRBJ2-5 and V is TRBV5-6, with 8 positions matching TRBD1. The CDR3 sequence is 17 residues long. Losses at the gene ends were 1 base for V and 5 bases for J; bases not matched to a gene: 13. Germline CDR1 SGHDT, CDR2 YYEEEE. The DNA for the CDR3 is TGTGCCAGCAGCTTGTTAACAGGGGGACGACCAATGGAGACCCAGTACTTC. Its translation is CASSLLTGGRPMETQYF.

This clonotype was counted at least ten times. The CDR3 DNA reads TGTGCCAGCAGCTTAGAGCCAAGCTCTGGAAACACCATATATTTT. Its translation is CASSLEPSSGNTIYF. V is TRBV7-6 and J is TRBJ1-3; D gene uncertain. CDR1 is SGHVS and CDR2 is FNYEAQ in the germline V gene. This CDR3 is 15 amino acids long. Trimming pared 1 base from V and 0 bases from J, leaving 7 bases between.

This clonotype turned up a few times. This may stem from a read error, because a much larger clone lies one nucleotide away. This chain links TRBV20-1 with TRBJ1-1; unclear D gene. Germline lookup yields CDR1 DFQATT and CDR2 SNEGSKA (reference sequence). The CDR3 length is 15 residues. In DNA form, the CDR3 reads TGCAGAGCTAGAGATACCGGAACTATGAACACTGAAGCTTTCTTT. Translated: CRARDTGTMNTEAFF.

This clonotype was found many times. V gene TRBV5-5 combines with J gene TRBJ1-1; D is unresolved. Trimming removed 5 bases at V and 1 base at J, with 9 bases between. This CDR3 has 13 residues. The germline CDR1 and CDR2 sequences are SGHKS and YYEKEE (reference sequence). The CDR3 region has the DNA TGTGCCAGCAGTCTCACCGGGAACACTGAAGCTTTCTTT. Translating gives CASSLTGNTEAFF.

The chain links TRBV7-3 to TRBJ2-1; tentative D call: TRBD2 (7 bases). This CDR3 comprises 14 residues. V lost 5 bases, J lost 4 bases, and 12 bases lay in between. Germline lookup yields CDR1 SGHTA and CDR2 FQGTGA. The DNA of the CDR3 is TGTGCCAGCAGCCTCGCGGGGGCTTACAATGAGCAGTTCTTC. This codes for CASSLAGAYNEQFF. The variable domain in full, with the rest retrieved from reference TRBV7-3 and TRBJ2-1, is GAGVSQTPSNKVTEKGKYVELRCDPISGHTALYWYRQSLGQGPEFLIYFQGTGAADDSGLPNDRFFAVRPEGSVSTLKIQRTERGDSAVYLCASSLAGAYNEQFFGPGTRLTVL.

This rearrangement joins TRBV19 to TRBJ1-4; possibly TRBD1 for D (6 bases). The germline V and J ends were trimmed by 0 bases and 0 bases, with 14 bases remaining between them. This CDR3 region has 18 residues. From germline, CDR1 is LNHDA and CDR2 SQIVND (reference sequence). The CDR3 DNA reads TGTGCCAGTAGTATAGACCCGACAGGTAAGGCAACTAATGAAAAACTGTTTTTT. This codes for CASSIDPTGKATNEKLFF.

The chain joins TRBV20-1 to TRBJ2-3, with 8 bases aligning to TRBD2. CDR1 is DFQATT, CDR2 SNEGSKA, per germline (reference sequence). There are 15 residues in the CDR3. The trim removed 6 bases at V and 5 bases at J, leaving 13 bases unmatched. The CDR3 nucleotides are TGCAGTGCCGGATCAACTAGCGGACACGTAGATACGCAGTATTTT. This gives the protein CSAGSTSGHVDTQYF.

This clonotype is a singleton in its sample. A junction boundary mismatches the germline segment, possibly from a read error. This chain links TRBV18 with TRBJ2-2; D assignment may be TRBD1 or TRBD2 (6 bases each). In germline, CDR1 is KGHSH, CDR2 LQKENI. There are 17 residues in the CDR3. This CDR3 reads CANSPPKVQGIGGVLFF. The CDR3, as DNA: TGTGCCAACTCACCGCCCAAAGTTCAGGGGATCGGAGGGGTGCTGTTTTTT.

Concerning this clonotype itself: At one end, the junction sequence differs from germline, possibly due to a read error. The chain carries TRBV27 and TRBJ2-5, with D possibly matching TRBD1 (5 bases). In germline, CDR1 is MNHEY, CDR2 SMNVEV (reference sequence). CDR3 length: 13 residues. The CDR3 bases are TGTTCCAGCAGTAGTCCTGGCGGCGACAGAGAGTACTTC. This codes for CSSSSPGGDREYF.

This clonotype was recorded many times. This chain links TRBV28 with TRBJ1-1; 10 bases are a match to TRBD1. V lost 4 bases, J lost 1 base, and 6 bases stayed unmatched. CDR3 length: 16 amino acids. Germline V gene sequence: CDR1 MDHEN, CDR2 SYDVKM. CDR3 protein: CASSSGQGTWNTEAFF. CDR3 in DNA: TGTGCCAGCAGTTCGGGACAGGGGACCTGGAACACTGAAGCTTTCTTT.